This T cell receptor (beta chain) comes out of a study of blood T cell repertoires in COVID-19. Study-level background: T cells, B-cell-depleted T cells, or PBMCs provided the cDNA or gDNA that served as material.

V lost 1 base and J lost 4; bases outside the gene matches: 6. The CDR3 runs 15 residues. Germline V lookup: CDR1 SGHAT, CDR2 FQNNGV. The data were produced by immunoSEQ multiplex PCR, yet TCRdb's version contains in-frame clones alone and is incomplete. The table includes tens of thousands of clones, around 86% detected once. The source material was peripheral blood. The TCR was taken from a man between 50 and 59 years old with active COVID-19. J is TRBJ2-7 and V is TRBV11-2; 8 positions agree with TRBD1. The CDR3 bases are TGTGCCAGCAGCTTAGTCTGGACAGGGAATTACGAGCAGTACTTC. It is translated as CASSLVWTGNYEQYF.